The 12 T cell receptor beta chains below come from one sample, sequenced in a study of control samples from healthy donors and cancer patients. Profiling relied on immunoSEQ multiplex PCR, and the TCRdb table lists in-frame clones only, not all of them. This table has some 130,000 clones, over 85% appearing once. The specimen sequenced was blood. These receptors came from a man aged 18 to 30 in good health.

With regard to this clone: A read error may account for a junction end that differs from germline. DNA for the CDR3: TGTTCCAGTACTCAAGGTTTTGACACAGATACGCAGTATTTT. Translating it yields CSSTQGFDTDTQYF. The genes are TRBV7-9 and TRBJ2-3; D call uncertain. CDR3 size: 14 residues. Germline V gives CDR1 SEHNR, CDR2 FQNEAQ (reference sequence).

The chain carries TRBV7-3 and TRBJ2-2; the D is unclear. The CDR3 is made up of 16 amino acids. With 0 bases removed from V and 7 bases from J, the gap between germline ends came to 15 bases. Germline V CDR1 and CDR2: SGHTA, FQGTGA. The CDR3 region is CASSLTISSWGGELFF. DNA of the CDR3: TGTGCCAGCAGCTTAACTATCTCATCCTGGGGCGGGGAGCTGTTTTTT. Together with reference TRBV7-3 and TRBJ2-2, the CDR3 gives the full variable domain: GAGVSQTPSNKVTEKGKYVELRCDPISGHTALYWYRQSLGQGPEFLIYFQGTGAADDSGLPNDRFFAVRPEGSVSTLKIQRTERGDSAVYLCASSLTISSWGGELFFGEGSRLTVL.

This chain uses TRBV7-2 with TRBJ1-5; D remains ambiguous. V dropped 1 base and J dropped 9 bases, with 13 bases sitting between them. The CDR3 is made up of 14 amino acids. From germline, CDR1 is SGHTA and CDR2 FQGNSA. CDR3 sequence (DNA): TGTGCCAGCAGCTTAGGACCGTTCGATGGGCCCCAGCATTTT. Amino acids: CASSLGPFDGPQHF.

The J gene is TRBJ2-2, the V gene TRBV7-2; 8 positions match TRBD1. Trimming cost V 4 bases and J 5 bases; bases outside gene matches: 6. There are 15 residues in the CDR3. Germline values: CDR1 SGHTA, CDR2 FQGNSA. In DNA form, the CDR3 reads TGTGCCAGCAGCTCGGACAGGGATCCTACCGGGGAGCTGTTTTTT. It specifies CASSSDRDPTGELFF.

V gene TRBV10-1 combines with J gene TRBJ2-6; no clear D. V lost 3 bases and J lost 2, with 14 bases in between. The CDR3 is 17 amino acids. Germline V gives CDR1 WNHNN, CDR2 SYGVQD (reference sequence). The CDR3 DNA is TGCGCCAGCAGTGAAGAGGTCAAACACACTGGGGCCAACGTCCTGACTTTC. The encoded protein is CASSEEVKHTGANVLTF.

This clone came up once. The gene calls are TRBV14 and TRBJ2-7; D is unresolved. This CDR3 region has 15 residues. V dropped 0 bases and J dropped 0 bases, with 9 bases sitting between them. Germline V gene data show CDR1 as SGHDN and CDR2 as FVKESK. CDR3 in DNA: TGTGCCAGCAGCCAAGAAAGGGCAGGCTCCTACGAGCAGTACTTC. Translation gives CASSQERAGSYEQYF.

The chain recombines TRBV6-2 or TRBV6-3 with TRBJ2-7, with D perhaps TRBD1 (5 bases). V was clipped by 5 bases and J by 3 bases, with 5 bases between them. The CDR3 consists of 11 residues. Germline CDR1 MNHEY, CDR2 SVGEGT. CDR3 loop: CASSDSYEQYF. The CDR3 coding sequence is TGTGCCAGCAGTGACAGCTACGAGCAGTACTTC.

This chain joins TRBV4-1 and TRBJ2-1; TRBD2 aligns across 9 bases. This CDR3 is built from 14 residues. V was pared by 8 bases and J by 10 bases, with 12 bases of the junction left unmatched. Germline loops: CDR1 MGHRA, CDR2 YSYEKL. The CDR3 region has the DNA TGCGCCAGCTCAGAGAACCTAGCGGGGATCGAGCAGTTCTTC. This encodes CASSENLAGIEQFF.

The CDR3 DNA follows: TGTGCCAGCAGCTTGGAGGGGCAAGAAGGCGAGCAGTACTTC. It yields the protein CASSLEGQEGEQYF. The chain joins TRBV11-3 to TRBJ2-7; a possible D gene is TRBD2 (6 bases). The V end lost 3 bases, the J end lost 6 bases, and 15 bases lay between the germline ends. The CDR3 length is 14 residues. The germline V gene has CDR1 SGHNT and CDR2 YENEEA.

The chain has TRBV9 and TRBJ2-3; 10 bases fit TRBD2. This CDR3 is 17 amino acids long. The V and J ends lost 6 bases and 5 bases, in that order; junction bases with no gene match: 15. The germline gives CDR1 SGDLS, CDR2 YYNGEE. The CDR3 DNA sequence: TGTGCCAGCACCCCAGCAGGAGCGGGGGGGCTTCAAGATACGCAGTATTTT. The encoded protein is CASTPAGAGGLQDTQYF.

The CDR3 reads CASSSREGNTGELFF. The CDR3 DNA reads as TGTGCCAGCAGCTCCCGAGAGGGGAACACCGGGGAGCTGTTTTTT. V gene TRBV7-9 combines with J gene TRBJ2-2; tentative D call: TRBD2 (5 bases). Germline V lookup: CDR1 SEHNR, CDR2 FQNEAQ (reference sequence). The CDR3 length is 15 residues. With 4 bases removed from V and 1 base from J, the gap between germline ends came to 10 bases.

This clone was observed a handful of times. The chain has TRBV30 and TRBJ1-1, with 11 bases that match TRBD1. CDR1 is GTSNPN and CDR2 is SVGIG in the germline V gene (reference sequence). The trim removed 5 bases at V and 4 bases at J, leaving 6 bases unmatched. The CDR3 spans 14 residues. CDR3 DNA sequence: TGTGCCTGGGACGGGACAGGGGGTGTCACTGAAGCTTTCTTT. Translated, it gives CAWDGTGGVTEAFF. The entire variable domain, with the rest obtained from reference TRBV30 and TRBJ1-1, is as follows: SQTIHQWPATLVQPVGSPLSLECTVEGTSNPNLYWYRQAAGRGLQLLFYSVGIGQISSEVPQNLSASRPQDRQFILSSKKLLLSDSGFYLCAWDGTGGVTEAFFGQGTRLTVV.